The 20 T cell receptor beta chains below come from one sample, sequenced in a study of OX40 agonist ivuxolimab in advanced cancers. Sequenced by immunoSEQ multiplex PCR; TCRdb stores in-frame clones only, minus some. The sample has 70,000 to 95,000 clones; 86% are singletons. The sample here was CD4+ or CD8+ T cells sorted from blood, taken in a trial of the OX40 agonist ivuxolimab. The receptors derive from an adult with an advanced solid tumor such as melanoma, head and neck, liver or kidney cancer.

Written as DNA, the CDR3 is TGTGCCAGTAGTGGTGGGCGCCTCGGTGGCTACACCTTC. Protein product: CASSGGRLGGYTF. The chain recombines TRBV19 with TRBJ1-2, with unresolved D. V dropped 5 bases and J dropped 7 bases, with 14 bases sitting between them. The CDR3 sequence is 13 residues long. Germline CDR1 LNHDA, CDR2 SQIVND (reference sequence).

To note about this clone: Other DNA sequences in this specimen translate into the identical CDR3. The J gene is TRBJ1-1, the V gene TRBV5-1; D is unclear. The ends were cut back, 0 bases at V and 1 base at J, with 4 bases in the middle. Germline values: CDR1 SGHRS, CDR2 YFSETQ. The CDR3 spans 13 residues. CDR3 loop: CASSLGGNTEAFF. For the CDR3, the DNA is TGCGCCAGCAGCTTGGGTGGGAACACTGAAGCTTTCTTT.

The rearrangement links TRBV7-9 to TRBJ2-4; D may be TRBD1 (6 bases). The CDR3 length is 15 residues. V was clipped by 2 bases and J by 4 bases, with 12 bases between them. Germline lookup yields CDR1 SEHNR and CDR2 FQNEAQ (reference sequence). CDR3 sequence reads: CASSLKGQPKNIQYF. The DNA for the CDR3 is TGTGCCAGCAGCTTAAAAGGACAGCCGAAAAACATTCAGTACTTC.

The sample holds one count of this clone. This chain uses TRBV5-1 with TRBJ2-5, with 9 bases identical to TRBD2. This CDR3 is 15 amino acids long. After removal of 5 bases from V and 2 bases from J, the junction contained 7 bases not matched to a gene. The germline V gene encodes CDR1 SGHRS and CDR2 YFSETQ. CDR3 loop: CASRAVTSGQETQYF. The DNA for the CDR3 is TGCGCCAGCAGAGCCGTGACTAGCGGACAAGAGACCCAGTACTTC.

The genes are TRBV15 and TRBJ2-3; TRBD2 aligns across 9 bases. V was pared by 0 bases and J by 2 bases, with 6 bases of the junction left unmatched. The CDR3 contains 17 residues. Per the germline V gene, CDR1 is LNHNV and CDR2 is YYDKDF (reference sequence). CDR3 nucleotide sequence: TGTGCCACCAGCAGAGAAGGGCTAGCGGGGCACACAGATACGCAGTATTTT. Translated: CATSREGLAGHTDTQYF.

The chain combines TRBV10-3 with TRBJ1-5; maybe TRBD1 (5 bases). The CDR3 contains 16 residues. Trimming removed 3 bases from V and 0 bases from J, with 12 bases in between. From germline, CDR1 is ENHRY and CDR2 SYGVKD. CDR3 in DNA: TGTGCCATCAGTGAAGAAGGGGCTGATAGCAATCAGCCCCAGCATTTT. Translation gives CAISEEGADSNQPQHF.

The rearrangement uses TRBV7-2 and TRBJ2-3; TRBD1 might be the D (5 bases). Trimming stripped 4 bases from V and 0 bases from J, with 14 bases between. From germline, CDR1 is SGHTA and CDR2 FQGNSA. This CDR3 has 16 residues. This CDR3 reads CASSYLGPPSTDTQYF. DNA for the CDR3: TGTGCCAGCAGCTACTTGGGGCCCCCTAGCACAGATACGCAGTATTTT.

The rearrangement joins TRBV27 to TRBJ2-5; 8 bases fit TRBD1. The last part of the DNA fits TRBJ2-7 better; the J call may be wrong. CDR1 is MNHEY and CDR2 is SMNVEV in the germline V gene (reference sequence). The CDR3 is 15 amino acids. The CDR3: CASKTTGTGSYEQYF. DNA for the CDR3: TGTGCCAGCAAAACGACCGGGACAGGCTCCTACGAGCAGTACTTC.

This clone has just one count. This chain connects TRBV11-3 to TRBJ1-5; possible D gene TRBD1, 6 bases. Germline values: CDR1 SGHNT, CDR2 YENEEA. The CDR3 is 18 amino acids. V was trimmed by 2 bases and J by 0 bases, leaving 17 bases between them. The CDR3 coding sequence is TGTGCCAGCAGCTTACCGACAGGCGACATTGATAGCAATCAGCCCCAGCATTTT. Amino acid sequence: CASSLPTGDIDSNQPQHF.

The V call is TRBV15, the J call TRBJ1-5; TRBD1 aligns across 8 bases. V lost 1 base and J lost 4; bases outside the gene matches: 9. CDR3 length equals 17 residues. CDR1 and CDR2 (germline): LNHNV, YYDKDF (reference sequence). The CDR3 nucleotides are TGTGCCACCAGCAGAGTTCGGGGGACAGGTTTGAATCAGCCCCAGCATTTT. Residues: CATSRVRGTGLNQPQHF.

The chain uses TRBV18 and TRBJ2-3; TRBD2 agrees at 9 bases. CDR1 KGHSH and CDR2 LQKENI come from the germline V gene. This CDR3 has 15 amino acids. J gave up 9 bases and V 0 bases, and 7 bases lay outside the gene matches. CDR3 in amino acids: CASSPPLAGQRTQYF. The CDR3 nucleotides are TGTGCCAGCTCACCACCGCTAGCGGGGCAGAGGACGCAGTATTTT.

The CDR3 here is CASSFRENTEAFF. Here the CDR3 DNA reads TGTGCCAGCAGCTTTAGGGAGAACACTGAAGCTTTCTTT. The V call is TRBV7-2, the J call TRBJ1-1; D is undetermined. The V gene lost 3 bases and the J gene lost 1 base, with 6 bases spanning the gap. The length of the CDR3 is 13 residues. In germline, CDR1 is SGHTA, CDR2 FQGNSA. Together with reference TRBV7-2 and TRBJ1-1, the CDR3 gives the full variable domain: GAGVSQSPSNKVTEKGKDVELRCDPISGHTALYWYRQSLGQGLEFLIYFQGNSAPDKSGLPSDRFSAERTGGSVSTLTIQRTQQEDSAVYLCASSFRENTEAFFGQGTRLTVV.

The chain carries TRBV7-2 and TRBJ1-2, with 10 bases lining up with TRBD1. V was pared by 5 bases and J by 6 bases, with 6 bases of the junction left unmatched. Per germline, CDR1 SGHTA and CDR2 FQGNSA. The CDR3 runs to 14 residues. This CDR3 is CASSTGTGVDGYTF. CDR3 in DNA: TGTGCCAGCAGCACCGGGACAGGGGTTGATGGCTACACCTTC. Looking up the rest from reference TRBV7-2 and TRBJ1-2 gives the full variable domain: GAGVSQSPSNKVTEKGKDVELRCDPISGHTALYWYRQSLGQGLEFLIYFQGNSAPDKSGLPSDRFSAERTGGSVSTLTIQRTQQEDSAVYLCASSTGTGVDGYTFGSGTRLTVV.

The CDR3 region has the DNA TGTGCCATCAGTGAGTCGGCGCTAGCCAACAATGAGCAGTTCTTC. Translating gives CAISESALANNEQFF. The V and J genes are TRBV10-3 and TRBJ2-1, with D possibly being TRBD2 (5 bases). V shed 0 bases and J shed 5 bases, with 11 bases lying between them. Germline-derived CDR1 and CDR2 are ENHRY and SYGVKD. The CDR3 extends over 15 amino acids.

This clone was seen a single time. The chain uses TRBV6-6 and TRBJ2-5, with D perhaps TRBD1 or TRBD2 (7 bases each). Germline V gene lookup returns CDR1 MNHNY and CDR2 SVGAGI (reference sequence). CDR3 length equals 16 residues. Trimming left V 6 bases short and J 4 bases short, with 21 bases between. The CDR3 region has the DNA TGTGCCAGCAGCCCAGGGGGAGGGGGCCCGGGAGAGACCCAGTACTTC. It is translated as CASSPGGGGPGETQYF.

This clone was counted only a few times. The chain combines TRBV27 with TRBJ2-1, with D perhaps matching TRBD1 (6 bases). The germline V gene encodes CDR1 MNHEY and CDR2 SMNVEV (reference sequence). Trimming removed 4 bases at V and 7 bases at J, with 17 bases between. The CDR3 totals 15 residues. In DNA form, the CDR3 reads TGTGCCAGCAGTTCCAGTGACAGGCTAAAAAATGAGCAGTTCTTC. This translates into CASSSSDRLKNEQFF.

This clone was seen a handful of times. This chain connects TRBV5-1 to TRBJ2-3; D call uncertain. V lost 0 bases and J 6 bases, leaving 5 bases between the germline ends. In germline, CDR1 is SGHRS, CDR2 YFSETQ. CDR3 size: 12 residues. The CDR3 reads CASSLEGDTQYF. CDR3 DNA sequence: TGCGCCAGCAGCTTGGAAGGGGATACGCAGTATTTT.

The chain links TRBV11-3 to TRBJ2-5; 8 nucleotides align to TRBD1. CDR1 is SGHNT, CDR2 YENEEA, per germline. V dropped 0 bases and J dropped 4; count of bases not matched to a gene: 10. The CDR3 loop spans 17 amino acids. CDR3 in DNA: TGTGCCAGCAGCTTAGACAGGGGGCCTAGTCTCGGAGAGACCCAGTACTTC. It is translated as CASSLDRGPSLGETQYF.

In DNA form, the CDR3 reads TGTGCTAGTGGACTGGGACAGACCTACAATGAGCAGTTCTTC. This encodes CASGLGQTYNEQFF. V gene TRBV12-5 combines with J gene TRBJ2-1; 7 nucleotides agree with TRBD1. Trimming removed 6 bases from V and 2 bases from J; junction bases left unmatched: 4. The CDR3 spans 14 residues. Per the germline V gene, CDR1 is LGHNT and CDR2 is FRNRAP.

This clone was detected only once. J is TRBJ1-2 and V is TRBV18; no definite D call. Trimming took off 3 bases at V and 4 bases at J, with 24 bases between the two ends. CDR1 is KGHSH and CDR2 is LQKENI in the germline V gene. There are 18 residues in the CDR3. The CDR3 here is CASSPQPSLVGEGYGYTF. The CDR3 DNA follows: TGTGCCAGCTCACCGCAGCCATCTCTCGTTGGCGAGGGCTATGGCTACACCTTC. Full variable domain (remainder filled in from reference TRBV18 and TRBJ1-2): NAGVMQNPRHLVRRRGQEARLRCSPMKGHSHVYWYRQLPEEGLKFMVYLQKENIIDESGMPKERFSAEFPKEGPSILRIQQVVRGDSAAYFCASSPQPSLVGEGYGYTFGSGTRLTVV.